These 17 T cell receptor beta chains were all obtained from the same sample, sequenced in a study of CD8 T cells in ankylosing spondylitis. Via MiXCR, TCRdb re-called the 5' RACE reads, giving one row per CDR3 protein. The sample has approximately 350,000 distinct CDR3 sequences, around 20% seen once. The sequenced sample consisted of blood, either unsorted or a sorted T cell fraction (not recorded which). These receptors came from a male donor with ankylosing spondylitis or in good health (not recorded which).

This clonotype was counted only a few times. The chain carries TRBV20-1 and TRBJ2-3; D is undetermined. V was pared by 5 bases and J by 1 base, with 19 bases between. The germline V gene encodes CDR1 DFQATT and CDR2 SNEGSKA (reference sequence). The CDR3 sequence is 16 residues long. CDR3 amino acids: CSALYPGPLGTDTQYF. CDR3 nucleotides: TGCAGTGCTCTTTATCCCGGGCCCCTGGGCACAGATACGCAGTATTTT.

The V gene is TRBV4-1, the J gene TRBJ1-1; a weak D match, TRBD1 (5 bases). CDR1 and CDR2 (germline): MGHRA, YSYEKL. The ends were cut back, 1 base at V and 3 bases at J, with 12 bases in the middle. The CDR3 runs 15 residues. For the CDR3, the DNA is TGCGCCAGCAGCCAAGTCCCCGGGGGGGACACTGAAGCTTTCTTT. Protein: CASSQVPGGDTEAFF.

This clonotype occurred a few times. The chain carries TRBV29-1 and TRBJ1-2, with D maybe TRBD1 (5 bases). The V gene's germline CDR1 is SQVTM and CDR2 ANQGSEA. Trimming removed 4 bases at V and 5 bases at J, with 11 bases between. CDR3 size: 12 residues. The CDR3 coding sequence is TGCAGCGTTGGCAGCGGGACGTATGGCTACACCTTC. Translating gives CSVGSGTYGYTF.

This clonotype has more than one count but fewer than ten. The chain employs TRBV12-3 or TRBV12-4 and TRBJ2-6; D remains unclear. V dropped 4 bases and J dropped 4 bases, with 11 bases sitting between them. The CDR3 is made up of 15 amino acids. CDR3 loop: CASSSFLPGANVLTF. As DNA, the CDR3 is TGTGCCAGCAGTTCCTTCTTACCCGGGGCCAACGTCCTGACTTTC.

The V call is TRBV20-1, the J call TRBJ2-1; a weak D match, TRBD2 (6 bases). Per the germline V gene, CDR1 is DFQATT and CDR2 is SNEGSKA (reference sequence). With 4 bases removed from V and 4 bases from J, the gap between germline ends came to 14 bases. The length of the CDR3 is 14 residues. CDR3 region: CSAKGGAWYNEQFF. CDR3 in DNA: TGCAGTGCTAAAGGCGGGGCGTGGTACAATGAGCAGTTCTTC.

The V and J genes are TRBV12-3 or TRBV12-4 and TRBJ2-1, with TRBD1 matching 9 bases. The CDR3 covers 16 residues. V shed 3 bases, J shed 0 bases, and the junction held 3 bases outside the gene matches. The CDR3 DNA sequence: TGTGCCAGCAGTTTTCGGACAGGGGTCTCCTACAATGAGCAGTTCTTC. Residues: CASSFRTGVSYNEQFF.

The rearrangement joins TRBV29-1 to TRBJ2-1; D is perhaps TRBD2 (6 bases). V gave up 6 bases and J gave up 1 base, with 10 bases separating them. Germline lookup yields CDR1 SQVTM and CDR2 ANQGSEA. The CDR3 runs 13 residues. In DNA form, the CDR3 reads TGCAGCGTAGCGGGTGTATCCTACAATGAGCAGTTCTTC. Protein: CSVAGVSYNEQFF.

This clonotype has only a few counts. The rearrangement joins TRBV29-1 to TRBJ1-2; unclear D gene. Looked up from germline, CDR1 is SQVTM and CDR2 is ANQGSEA. The CDR3 consists of 12 residues. V was trimmed by 7 bases and J by 3 bases, leaving 12 bases between them. CDR3 region: CSGAGSHYGYTF. As DNA, the CDR3 is TGCAGCGGGGCAGGATCACACTATGGCTACACCTTC.

V gene TRBV6-1 combines with J gene TRBJ1-4; D is undetermined. Trimming removed 5 bases at V and 7 bases at J, with 23 bases between. The V gene's germline CDR1 is MNHNS and CDR2 SASEGT. The CDR3 is 17 residues long. As DNA, the CDR3 is TGTGCCAGCAGTATCCACGGAAGGGTACAAAACGCTGAAAAACTGTTTTTT. Residues: CASSIHGRVQNAEKLFF.

In DNA, the CDR3 is TGTGCCACCAGCAGGGAAGGACGCGAGCAGTACTTC. It encodes CATSREGREQYF. V usage is TRBV15 and J usage is TRBJ2-7; D unresolved. V was trimmed by 3 bases and J by 6 bases, leaving 9 bases between them. Germline CDR1 is LNHNV and CDR2 is YYDKDF (reference sequence). The CDR3 is made up of 12 amino acids.

This chain uses TRBV5-6 with TRBJ2-7, with D possibly matching TRBD2 (5 bases). Trimming removed 1 base from V and 0 bases from J, with 11 bases in between. This CDR3 contains 15 residues. Germline V gene data show CDR1 as SGHDT and CDR2 as YYEEEE. The CDR3 nucleotides are TGTGCCAGCAGCTTGAGGGTCGGGGTCTCCTACGAGCAGTACTTC. Amino acid sequence: CASSLRVGVSYEQYF.

This chain connects TRBV4-1 to TRBJ1-1; 7 bases fit TRBD1. This CDR3 comprises 15 residues. V shed 2 bases, J shed 3 bases, and the junction held 6 bases outside the gene matches. Germline CDR1 MGHRA, CDR2 YSYEKL. CDR3 DNA: TGCGCCAGCAGCCAAAGAGACAGGGATGACACTGAAGCTTTCTTT. This translates into CASSQRDRDDTEAFF.

This clonotype has a handful of counts. The chain employs TRBV6-6 and TRBJ1-1; D unresolved. V lost 2 bases, J lost 8 bases, and 12 bases lay in between. The CDR3 sequence is 13 residues long. Per the germline V gene, CDR1 is MNHNY and CDR2 is SVGAGI (reference sequence). CDR3 DNA: TGTGCCAGCAGTTACGTCCGGGGAGGGGAAGCTTTCTTT. Protein sequence: CASSYVRGGEAFF.

This clonotype was detected only once. V is TRBV10-2 and J is TRBJ2-7; 8 nucleotides match TRBD2. Germline V lookup: CDR1 WSHSY, CDR2 SAAADI. This CDR3 has 12 amino acids. V lost 6 bases to trimming and J lost 3 bases; unmatched junction nucleotides: 1. The CDR3 DNA reads as TGCGCCAGCAGGGGACTAGACTACGAGCAGTACTTC. It encodes CASRGLDYEQYF.

This clonotype was observed a handful of times. The chain links TRBV12-3 or TRBV12-4 to TRBJ2-5, with D unclear. The CDR3 has 15 amino acids. Trimming stripped 6 bases from V and 2 bases from J, with 16 bases between. The CDR3 is CASSGAGEKQETQYF. The CDR3 coding sequence is TGTGCCAGCAGCGGCGCCGGAGAGAAGCAAGAGACCCAGTACTTC.

Only a few counts were recorded for this clonotype. J is TRBJ2-1 and V is TRBV6-4; 8 bases match TRBD2. V was clipped by 8 bases and J by 6 bases; unmatched bases: 12. The V gene's germline CDR1 is MRHNA and CDR2 SNTAGT. This CDR3 is 15 amino acids long. CDR3 coding DNA: TGTGCCAGCCGCCCGAGCGGGGGAGAAAGCAATGAGCAGTTCTTC. Protein sequence: CASRPSGGESNEQFF.

V is TRBV5-5 and J is TRBJ2-7; D remains unclear. The germline CDR1 and CDR2 sequences are SGHKS and YYEKEE (reference sequence). Trimming left V 7 bases short and J 1 base short, with 6 bases between. The CDR3 is 11 residues long. The CDR3 DNA reads TGTGCCAGCCTCTCATCCTACGAGCAGTACTTC. Translating it yields CASLSSYEQYF. The full variable domain, its missing parts supplied by reference TRBV5-5 and TRBJ2-7, is DAGVTQSPTHLIKTRGQQVTLRCSPISGHKSVSWYQQVLGQGPQFIFQYYEKEERGRGNFPDRFSARQFPNYSSELNVNALLLGDSALYLCASLSSYEQYFGPGTRLTVT.